This TCR beta chain was obtained from a study of cytomegalovirus exposure and HLA in healthy donors. General study points: The Asian-associated ancestry cluster reportedly had fewer N-insertions than the approximately 690-donor mean in a later analysis. Most likely, a cluster of highly shared sequence variants arose as a sequencing artifact. According to an earlier analysis, most TCR beta V segments yielded productive rearrangements about 90% or about 30% of the time.

The PCR had 60 Vbeta and 13 Jbeta primers. Assay: immunoSEQ multiplex PCR; the TCRdb copy retains only in-frame clones and omits some. The sample lists about 200,000 clones; around 86% were seen once. Germline V lookup: CDR1 SGHVS, CDR2 FNYEAQ. V lost 2 bases, J lost 0 bases, and 14 bases lay in between. The CDR3 covers 17 residues. Details on this clone: Its cognate antigen is unknown.

The chain recombines TRBV7-6 with TRBJ2-1; D perhaps matches TRBD2 (6 bases). This sequence was found in a woman aged 40 to 55 in good health and CMV-seronegative. The sample taken for sequencing was PBMCs. CDR3 sequence (DNA): TGTGCCAGCAGCTTAAATTACTTGACTAGCTCCTACAATGAGCAGTTCTTC. It encodes CASSLNYLTSSYNEQFF.